A selection of T cell receptor beta chains follows, all from one sample in a study of T cells after yellow fever vaccination. TCRdb called the 5' RACE reads again in MiXCR, with one record for every CDR3 protein. Altogether 400,000 or so distinct CDR3 sequences are present, about 17% being singletons, with the ten largest covering roughly a sixth. This material consisted of PBMCs, taken before the yellow fever booster vaccination. The origin of the receptors is a man aged 18 to 35 who received the YFV17D yellow fever vaccine. Each CDR3 is given with its conserved first and last residue. The order of the fields is V gene, clone size, D gene, J gene, CDR3 protein, CDR3 DNA. A D gene is named only where the DNA matches it firmly. Clone size is not always given. Where it is, it says once, few, many or a class for expanded clones.

V: TRBV12-3/TRBV12-4; size: few; D: NA; J: TRBJ1-2; CDR3: CASSRLNNYGYTF; DNA: TGTGCCAGCAGCCGGCTGAATAACTATGGCTACACCTTC
V: TRBV5-1; size: many; D: TRBD2; J: TRBJ2-7; CDR3: CASSLAASGYEQYF; DNA: TGCGCCAGCAGCTTGGCCGCTAGCGGATACGAGCAGTACTTC
V: TRBV20-1; size: few; D: NA; J: TRBJ1-4; CDR3: CSASGGIGEKLFF; DNA: TGCAGTGCTAGTGGAGGTATAGGGGAAAAACTGTTTTTT
V: TRBV7-9; size: NA; D: NA; J: TRBJ1-2; CDR3: CASSVTGGQYGYTF; DNA: TGTGCCAGCAGCGTCACCGGGGGTCAATATGGCTACACCTTC
V: TRBV5-6; size: many; D: NA; J: TRBJ2-1; CDR3: CASRRTGSYIEQFF; DNA: TGTGCCAGCAGACGGACGGGATCGTACATTGAGCAGTTCTTC
V: TRBV28; size: NA; D: NA; J: TRBJ2-3; CDR3: CASSSPGTSTDTQYF; DNA: TGTGCCAGCAGTTCCCCCGGGACTTCAACAGATACGCAGTATTTT
V: TRBV7-3; size: NA; D: NA; J: TRBJ2-3; CDR3: CASSSSRSSTDTQYF; DNA: TGTGCCAGCAGCTCCTCCCGGTCTTCCACAGATACGCAGTATTTT
V: TRBV3-1; size: once; D: NA; J: TRBJ1-1; CDR3: CASSQGGGETEAFF; DNA: TGTGCCAGCAGCCAAGGTGGCGGTGAGACTGAAGCTTTCTTT
V: TRBV9; size: NA; D: TRBD2; J: TRBJ2-5; CDR3: CASSSQLAGYQETQYF; DNA: TGTGCCAGCAGCTCTCAACTAGCGGGGTACCAAGAGACCCAGTACTTC
V: TRBV20-1; size: NA; D: NA; J: TRBJ1-1; CDR3: CSASLSYTEAFF; DNA: TGCAGTGCTAGCCTGTCGTACACTGAAGCTTTCTTT
V: TRBV9; size: NA; D: NA; J: TRBJ2-2; CDR3: CASSTSSGELFF; DNA: TGTGCCAGCAGCACTTCAAGCGGGGAGCTGTTTTTT
V: TRBV20-1; size: NA; D: NA; J: TRBJ1-5; CDR3: CSISHGGSNQPQHF; DNA: TGCAGTATTTCCCACGGGGGTTCCAATCAGCCCCAGCATTTT
V: TRBV6-5; size: NA; D: NA; J: TRBJ2-7; CDR3: CASSTATYEQYF; DNA: TGTGCCAGCAGCACAGCTACCTACGAGCAGTACTTC
V: TRBV10-3; size: NA; D: NA; J: TRBJ2-7; CDR3: CAIRAGSDYEQYF; DNA: TGTGCCATCAGAGCAGGGTCTGACTACGAGCAGTACTTC
V: TRBV7-6; size: few; D: NA; J: TRBJ2-3; CDR3: CASSLGAGISTDTQYF; DNA: TGTGCCAGCAGCTTAGGGGCAGGGATAAGCACAGATACGCAGTATTTT
V: TRBV6-2/TRBV6-3; size: few; D: TRBD1; J: TRBJ2-5; CDR3: CAINRTGRETQYF; DNA: TGTGCCATCAATCGGACAGGACGAGAGACCCAGTACTTC
V: TRBV18; size: NA; D: NA; J: TRBJ2-7; CDR3: CASSPQGLTYEQYF; DNA: TGTGCCAGCTCACCACAGGGGTTAACCTACGAGCAGTACTTC
V: TRBV10-3; size: NA; D: TRBD2; J: TRBJ2-7; CDR3: CAISPSGVPRSSYEQYF; DNA: TGTGCCATCAGCCCTAGCGGGGTCCCGAGGAGCTCCTACGAGCAGTACTTC
V: TRBV5-1; size: NA; D: NA; J: TRBJ2-3; CDR3: CASSLAFATDTQYF; DNA: TGCGCCAGCAGCTTGGCCTTCGCGACAGATACGCAGTATTTT
V: TRBV5-1; size: NA; D: NA; J: TRBJ1-2; CDR3: CASSPAGSRSVYGYTF; DNA: TGCGCCAGCAGCCCGGCAGGGTCCAGATCAGTCTATGGCTACACCTTC
V: TRBV5-1; size: few; D: TRBD1; J: TRBJ2-2; CDR3: CASSQQTGAGELFF; DNA: TGCGCCAGCAGCCAGCAGACAGGGGCCGGGGAGCTGTTTTTT
V: TRBV5-1; size: NA; D: NA; J: TRBJ2-7; CDR3: CASSPAANRAYEQYF; DNA: TGCGCCAGCAGTCCGGCCGCGAACAGGGCCTACGAGCAGTACTTC
V: TRBV5-1; size: NA; D: NA; J: TRBJ1-1; CDR3: CASSPGTESPTEAFF; DNA: TGCGCCAGCAGCCCAGGGACGGAGTCTCCCACTGAAGCTTTCTTT
V: TRBV3-1; size: NA; D: NA; J: TRBJ2-7; CDR3: CASSRQPSYEQYF; DNA: TGTGCCAGCAGCCGACAACCCTCCTACGAGCAGTACTTC
V: TRBV27; size: NA; D: NA; J: TRBJ1-2; CDR3: CASSLFGGSYGYTF; DNA: TGTGCCAGCAGTTTATTCGGGGGCTCCTATGGCTACACCTTC
V: TRBV10-1; size: NA; D: TRBD2; J: TRBJ2-1; CDR3: CATPGLAGGRGNEQFF; DNA: TGCGCCACCCCAGGACTAGCGGGGGGACGGGGGAATGAGCAGTTCTTC
V: TRBV2; size: once; D: NA; J: TRBJ1-1; CDR3: CASRPFGTEAFF; DNA: TGTGCCAGCAGACCCTTCGGTACTGAAGCTTTCTTT
V: TRBV7-2; size: NA; D: NA; J: TRBJ2-5; CDR3: CASSPRDYPQETQYF; DNA: TGTGCCAGCAGCCCCAGAGACTACCCCCAAGAGACCCAGTACTTC
V: TRBV7-2; size: few; D: NA; J: TRBJ1-5; CDR3: CASSSQGRGNQPQHF; DNA: TGTGCCAGCAGTTCCCAGGGGAGAGGCAATCAGCCCCAGCATTTT
V: TRBV14; size: many; D: TRBD1; J: TRBJ1-1; CDR3: CASSLGGGLAREAFF; DNA: TGTGCCAGCAGCCTAGGAGGGGGCTTAGCCCGTGAAGCTTTCTTT
V: TRBV12-5; size: many; D: NA; J: TRBJ1-1; CDR3: CASGSQDTEAFF; DNA: TGTGCTAGTGGTTCTCAGGACACTGAAGCTTTCTTT
V: TRBV2; size: NA; D: NA; J: TRBJ1-3; CDR3: CASTRPGGNTIYF; DNA: TGTGCCAGCACCCGCCCAGGGGGAAACACCATATATTTT
V: TRBV5-1; size: NA; D: TRBD1; J: TRBJ1-1; CDR3: CASSLGGDLTEAFF; DNA: TGCGCCAGCAGCTTAGGGGGCGACCTCACTGAAGCTTTCTTT
V: TRBV6-2/TRBV6-3; size: many; D: NA; J: TRBJ2-5; CDR3: CATGQTQETQYF; DNA: TGTGCCACCGGACAGACTCAAGAGACCCAGTACTTC
V: TRBV29-1; size: few; D: NA; J: TRBJ2-7; CDR3: CSVKAPGERSYEQYF; DNA: TGCAGCGTGAAGGCCCCGGGAGAGCGCTCCTACGAGCAGTACTTC
V: TRBV4-3; size: many; D: NA; J: TRBJ2-1; CDR3: CASSQVQGREQFF; DNA: TGCGCCAGCAGCCAAGTACAGGGTAGGGAGCAGTTCTTC
V: TRBV6-5; size: few; D: NA; J: TRBJ2-2; CDR3: CASSYSAGNTGELFF; DNA: TGTGCCAGCAGTTACTCAGCAGGGAACACCGGGGAGCTGTTTTTT
V: TRBV5-1; size: NA; D: NA; J: TRBJ2-5; CDR3: CASSGSPQETQYF; DNA: TGCGCCAGCAGCGGGAGCCCTCAAGAGACCCAGTACTTC
V: TRBV25-1; size: once; D: NA; J: TRBJ2-1; CDR3: CASSELEGGQFF; DNA: TGTGCCAGCAGTGAATTAGAGGGAGGTCAGTTCTTC
V: TRBV5-1; size: NA; D: NA; J: TRBJ1-1; CDR3: CASRTIVNTEAFF; DNA: TGCGCCAGCAGGACAATTGTGAACACTGAAGCTTTCTTT
V: TRBV24-1; size: NA; D: TRBD1; J: TRBJ2-5; CDR3: CATSDPTGEGETQYF; DNA: TGTGCCACCAGTGATCCGACAGGGGAAGGAGAGACCCAGTACTTC
V: TRBV12-3/TRBV12-4; size: NA; D: NA; J: TRBJ2-4; CDR3: CASSDNLAKNIQYF; DNA: TGTGCCAGCAGTGACAACCTAGCCAAAAACATTCAGTACTTC
V: TRBV7-7; size: few; D: NA; J: TRBJ2-5; CDR3: CASSSTPFGTQYF; DNA: TGTGCCAGCAGCTCGACCCCCTTCGGGACCCAGTACTTC
V: TRBV3-1; size: few; D: TRBD2; J: TRBJ2-3; CDR3: CASSPIGGAGGYTDTQYF; DNA: TGTGCCAGCAGCCCCATTGGAGGAGCGGGGGGGTACACAGATACGCAGTATTTT
V: TRBV6-2/TRBV6-3; size: NA; D: NA; J: TRBJ1-5; CDR3: CASSYGQAQHF; DNA: TGTGCCAGCAGTTATGGCCAGGCCCAGCATTTT
V: TRBV12-3/TRBV12-4; size: NA; D: TRBD1; J: TRBJ2-2; CDR3: CASAQGVYTGELFF; DNA: TGTGCCAGTGCGCAGGGGGTTTACACCGGGGAGCTGTTTTTT
V: TRBV4-2; size: NA; D: NA; J: TRBJ1-6; CDR3: CASSQGQNYSPLHF; DNA: TGTGCCAGCAGCCAAGGACAGAACTATTCACCCCTCCACTTT